This T cell receptor beta chain came from a study of cytomegalovirus exposure and HLA in healthy donors. V dropped 2 bases and J dropped 10 bases, with 14 bases sitting between them. Germline V gene data show CDR1 as SGHVS and CDR2 as FNYEAQ. This CDR3 comprises 13 residues. The PCR ran on 60 Vbeta and 13 Jbeta primers. TCRdb's copy holds only in-frame clones and misses some; the assay was immunoSEQ multiplex PCR. The table records more than 150,000 clones, around 74% of them present only once. The TCR originated in a girl aged 5 to 17 in good health and CMV-seropositive. V gene TRBV7-6 combines with J gene TRBJ1-2; possible D gene TRBD1, 5 bases. The sample comprised PBMCs. The CDR3 DNA follows: TGTGCCAGCAGCTTATCGGGGGGTGGGGACTACACCTTC. This gives the protein CASSLSGGGDYTF.